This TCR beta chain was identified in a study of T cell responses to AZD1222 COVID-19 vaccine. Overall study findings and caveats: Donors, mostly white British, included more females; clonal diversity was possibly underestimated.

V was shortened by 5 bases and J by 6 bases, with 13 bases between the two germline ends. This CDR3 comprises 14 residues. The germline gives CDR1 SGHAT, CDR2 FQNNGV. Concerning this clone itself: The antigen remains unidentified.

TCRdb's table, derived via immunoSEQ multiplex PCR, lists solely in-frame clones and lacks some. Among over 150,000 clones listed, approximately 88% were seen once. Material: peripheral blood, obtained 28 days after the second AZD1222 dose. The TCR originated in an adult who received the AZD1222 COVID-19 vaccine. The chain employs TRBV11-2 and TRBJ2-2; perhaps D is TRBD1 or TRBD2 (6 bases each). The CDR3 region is CASSLEGGSGELFF. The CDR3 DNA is TGTGCCAGCAGCCTTGAGGGGGGCTCCGGGGAGCTGTTTTTT.